This TCR beta chain was sequenced during a study of shared clonotypes between healthy human individuals. Study-wide context: Plates per donor: three CD4 naive, three CD4 memory, two CD8 naive, one CD8 memory.

A remark on this clone: What it binds is not known.

Sorted-subset replicate PCRs used roughly 180 ng DNA, approximately 33,000 T cell genomes. Generated by immunoSEQ multiplex PCR, the TCRdb table keeps only in-frame clones and is missing some. The repertoire holds under 1,900,000 clones, with roughly 98.5% as singletons. Regarding the study as a whole: Represented diversity (both genetic and exposure-history) was limited by the small number of donors. Memory subsets generally showed lower estimated richness than naive subsets.

The sequenced sample was naive CD4+ T cells sorted from blood. Subset described: CD45RA+ positively selected. This sequence originates from a man aged 25-45 years in good health.

This CDR3 reads CASSQDRTGSNEQYF. The CDR3 bases are TGCGCCAGCAGCCAAGATAGAACAGGGTCCAACGAGCAGTACTTC. J is TRBJ2-7 and V is TRBV4-1; possible D gene TRBD1, 6 bases. The germline V and J ends were trimmed by 0 bases and 5 bases, with 14 bases remaining between them. The germline V gene encodes CDR1 MGHRA and CDR2 YSYEKL. The CDR3 extends over 15 amino acids.